This T cell receptor (beta chain) came from a study of T cells after yellow fever vaccination. This clonotype appeared a few times. Its antigen is still unknown. The length of the CDR3 is 11 residues. V was cut by 3 bases and J by 11 bases, with 10 bases left in between. Study-level results: Boosting was followed by the reappearance of most primary-vaccination clones (about 97% CD4, around 91% CD8).

In TCRdb, the 5' RACE reads were re-called with MiXCR into one record per CDR3 protein. The data hold approximately 510,000 distinct CDR3 sequences, with just over 20% observed a single time. The sequences come from PBMCs, collected approximately 22 days after the first yellow fever vaccination. This clonotype was sampled from a man in his late teens or twenties who received the YFV17D yellow fever vaccine. This sequence joins TRBV12-3 or TRBV12-4 and TRBJ1-2; a possible D gene is TRBD1 (5 bases). CDR3 in DNA: TGTGCCAGCAGTTTCAGGGCGAGTTACACCTTC. As protein: CASSFRASYTF.